This T cell receptor beta chain was captured in a study of response to subunit inactivated influenza vaccine. General study points: Researchers suggested that each seasonal influenza vaccination recruits few new T cells.

This clonotype was counted between two and nine times. Its target is not known. Germline V gives CDR1 SQVTM, CDR2 ANQGSEA. With 4 bases removed from V and 4 bases from J, the gap between germline ends came to 13 bases. The CDR3 has 13 residues. A single record per CDR3 protein comes from TCRdb applying MiXCR to the RT-PCR reads. The repertoire consists of about 700,000 distinct CDR3 sequences, with 15% to 17% occurring once and the leading ten covering approximately 10%. The clonotype comes from a man in his forties or fifties who received an inactivated influenza vaccine. The chain couples TRBV29-1 to TRBJ1-2; D ambiguous. This specimen was PBMCs from blood, taken about 12 days after vaccination. The CDR3: CSVAGSLSYGYTF. In DNA form, the CDR3 reads TGCAGCGTTGCCGGCAGCCTCAGCTATGGCTACACCTTC.